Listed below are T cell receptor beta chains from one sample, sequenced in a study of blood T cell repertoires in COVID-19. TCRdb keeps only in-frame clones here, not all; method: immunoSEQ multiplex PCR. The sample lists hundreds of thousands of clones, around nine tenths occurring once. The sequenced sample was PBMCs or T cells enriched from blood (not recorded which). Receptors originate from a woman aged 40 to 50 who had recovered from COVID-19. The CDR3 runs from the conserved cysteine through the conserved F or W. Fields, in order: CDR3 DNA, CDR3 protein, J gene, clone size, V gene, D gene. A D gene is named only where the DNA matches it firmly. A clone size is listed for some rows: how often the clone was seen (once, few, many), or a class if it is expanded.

DNA: TGTGCCAGCAGCCATGGAGCAGAGTACAATGAGCAGTTCTTC
CDR3: CASSHGAEYNEQFF
J: TRBJ2-1
size: -
V: TRBV27
D: -

DNA: TGTGCCAGTAGTATTGGTCCAGGCTACGAGCAGTACTTC
CDR3: CASSIGPGYEQYF
J: TRBJ2-7
size: -
V: TRBV19
D: -

DNA: TGTGCCAGCAGTTTGCAGGGGGCCTACGAGCAGTACTTC
CDR3: CASSLQGAYEQYF
J: TRBJ2-7
size: -
V: TRBV28
D: TRBD1

DNA: TGTGCCAGTAGTATAGTCGGCAGGGGCGATAGCAATCAGCCCCAGCATTTT
CDR3: CASSIVGRGDSNQPQHF
J: TRBJ1-5
size: -
V: TRBV19
D: -

DNA: TGCGCCAGCAGCCCTACCTTGGGGGCCAGCTATGGCTACACCTTC
CDR3: CASSPTLGASYGYTF
J: TRBJ1-2
size: -
V: TRBV5-1
D: -

DNA: TGTGCCAGCAGCTCGGACACCATCGATGGCTACACCTTC
CDR3: CASSSDTIDGYTF
J: TRBJ1-2
size: -
V: TRBV28
D: -

DNA: TGTGCCAGCAGCTTCCTGTTGGGACAGGGGGACCAAGAGACCCAGTACTTC
CDR3: CASSFLLGQGDQETQYF
J: TRBJ2-5
size: few
V: TRBV7-9
D: TRBD1

DNA: TGTGCCTGGAGTGTTTCAGGGGGACAGGGTCGAGGCTACACCTTC
CDR3: CAWSVSGGQGRGYTF
J: TRBJ1-2
size: -
V: TRBV30
D: TRBD1

DNA: TGTGCCAGCAGCCATTCTTACAATGAGCAGTTCTTC
CDR3: CASSHSYNEQFF
J: TRBJ2-1
size: -
V: TRBV3-1/TRBV3-2
D: -

DNA: TGCGCCAGCAGCCAGGCGGGACTAGCGGGAGTGTATGAGCAGTTCTTC
CDR3: CASSQAGLAGVYEQFF
J: TRBJ2-1
size: -
V: TRBV4-3
D: TRBD2

DNA: TGTGCCAGCAGTTACGGGTCGAGGACCGGGACTAGCGGTCTCTTC
CDR3: CASSYGSRTGTSGLF
J: TRBJ2-1
size: -
V: TRBV6-6
D: TRBD2

DNA: TGTGCCAGCAGCTTCGCGGGACGAAGGAGGGATGAGCAGTTCTTC
CDR3: CASSFAGRRRDEQFF
J: TRBJ2-1
size: -
V: TRBV5-6
D: -

DNA: TGTGCCAGCAGTCCCATTGCGGGAGGTTCCTACGAGCAGTACTTC
CDR3: CASSPIAGGSYEQYF
J: TRBJ2-7
size: -
V: TRBV7-6
D: TRBD2

DNA: TGTGCCAGTAGTGACCCCCCGGGAGAGCAGTACTTC
CDR3: CASSDPPGEQYF
J: TRBJ2-7
size: -
V: TRBV19
D: -

DNA: TGTGCCACCAGTGATCCTGGTACCGGAGGAGTGGCCCAGTACTTC
CDR3: CATSDPGTGGVAQYF
J: TRBJ2-5
size: -
V: TRBV24-1
D: -

DNA: TGTGCTAGCAGCCTCGGACAGGGGTCAGAGACCCAGTACTTC
CDR3: CASSLGQGSETQYF
J: TRBJ2-5
size: -
V: TRBV7-7
D: TRBD1

DNA: TGTGCCAGCAGTGAACAGGGTTTTGATGGCTACACCTTC
CDR3: CASSEQGFDGYTF
J: TRBJ1-2
size: -
V: TRBV2
D: -

DNA: TGTGCCAGCGGCAACAATGAGCAGTTCTTC
CDR3: CASGNNEQFF
J: TRBJ2-1
size: -
V: TRBV2
D: -

DNA: TGCGCCAGCAGCTTGACAGGCAGTTCCACTCGGCAGTACTTC
CDR3: CASSLTGSSTRQYF
J: TRBJ2-7
size: once
V: TRBV5-1
D: -

DNA: TGTGCCACCAGTGACCCCTTCGCGGGAGGTATCAATGAGCAGTTCTTC
CDR3: CATSDPFAGGINEQFF
J: TRBJ2-1
size: -
V: TRBV24-1
D: TRBD2

DNA: TGTGCCAGCAGTTTATCGAGACAGGGGGGGACAGATACGCAGTATTTT
CDR3: CASSLSRQGGTDTQYF
J: TRBJ2-3
size: -
V: TRBV27
D: TRBD1

DNA: TGTGCCAGCAGCTCCGCAGGGGTTAGTTTACGTGGCTACACCTTC
CDR3: CASSSAGVSLRGYTF
J: TRBJ1-2
size: -
V: TRBV7-2
D: -

DNA: TGTGCCAGTAGTCCCTCGACAGTCCTCCCCTACGAGCAGTACTTC
CDR3: CASSPSTVLPYEQYF
J: TRBJ2-7
size: -
V: TRBV19
D: -

DNA: TGTGCCAGCGGAGGACTAGCGGACGAAGAGACCCAGTACTTC
CDR3: CASGGLADEETQYF
J: TRBJ2-5
size: -
V: TRBV6-6
D: TRBD2

DNA: TGCGCCAGCAGCCAAGCCGGCCTAGCGGGCTACAATGAGCAGTTCTTC
CDR3: CASSQAGLAGYNEQFF
J: TRBJ2-1
size: -
V: TRBV4-3
D: TRBD2

DNA: TGTGCCAGCAGCACTATCACCCCAAACACTGAAGCTTTCTTT
CDR3: CASSTITPNTEAFF
J: TRBJ1-1
size: -
V: TRBV7-9
D: -

DNA: TGTGCCAGCAGCTTAGGCGGGGACGAGCAGTTCTTC
CDR3: CASSLGGDEQFF
J: TRBJ2-1
size: -
V: TRBV7-9
D: -

DNA: TGTGCCAGCCGACAGGGCACTAATGAAAAACTGTTTTTT
CDR3: CASRQGTNEKLFF
J: TRBJ1-4
size: once
V: TRBV5-4
D: TRBD1

DNA: TGCGCCAGCAGCTCCGGACAGATAAACTCCTACGAGCAGTACTTC
CDR3: CASSSGQINSYEQYF
J: TRBJ2-7
size: -
V: TRBV5-1
D: -

DNA: TGTGCCAGCAGCTTGGATAGCGGTACCGGGGAGCTGTTTTTT
CDR3: CASSLDSGTGELFF
J: TRBJ2-2
size: -
V: TRBV5-4
D: -

DNA: TGTGCCAGCAGCTTAGGGGCGGCGGTAGCGGGAGGTGCGGGCACCGGGGAGCTGTTTTTT
CDR3: CASSLGAAVAGGAGTGELFF
J: TRBJ2-2
size: -
V: TRBV7-6
D: TRBD2

DNA: TGTGCCAGCAGTTGGGACAGGGGGGGTTCCTATAATTCACCCCTCCACTTT
CDR3: CASSWDRGGSYNSPLHF
J: TRBJ1-6
size: once
V: TRBV28
D: TRBD1

DNA: TGTGCCAGCACAGGACAGGGGAATTACGAGCAGTACTTC
CDR3: CASTGQGNYEQYF
J: TRBJ2-7
size: few
V: TRBV28
D: TRBD1

DNA: TGTGCCAGCAGCTTTAGTGGCGAGCAGTACTTC
CDR3: CASSFSGEQYF
J: TRBJ2-7
size: -
V: TRBV5-4
D: -

DNA: TGTGCCAGCAGTTTAGATCGACTAGGGTGGGAGACCCAGTACTTC
CDR3: CASSLDRLGWETQYF
J: TRBJ2-5
size: -
V: TRBV28
D: -

DNA: TGTGCCACTACGTCAGGGATGAACACTGAAGCTTTCTTT
CDR3: CATTSGMNTEAFF
J: TRBJ1-1
size: -
V: TRBV18
D: -

DNA: TGTGCCAGCAGTCCATCAAAAGATACGCAGTATTTT
CDR3: CASSPSKDTQYF
J: TRBJ2-3
size: -
V: TRBV12-3/TRBV12-4
D: -

DNA: TGTGCCAGCAGTTTACGAGAAGCGAAGGCCAATGAGCAGTTCTTC
CDR3: CASSLREAKANEQFF
J: TRBJ2-1
size: -
V: TRBV27
D: -

DNA: TGCAGCGTTGAATCCGGGACAGGGATAGGCGGCTACACCTTC
CDR3: CSVESGTGIGGYTF
J: TRBJ1-2
size: -
V: TRBV29-1
D: TRBD1

DNA: TGTGCCAGCAACTTTATAGCGGGACGCCAGGGGGATAATGAGCAGTTCTTC
CDR3: CASNFIAGRQGDNEQFF
J: TRBJ2-1
size: -
V: TRBV11-2
D: -

DNA: TGTGCCAGCAGTTCTGGACTGATGAACACTGAAGCTTTCTTT
CDR3: CASSSGLMNTEAFF
J: TRBJ1-1
size: -
V: TRBV27
D: -

DNA: TGTGCCAGCAGTTTAGCAGGGGGTGAAAAACTGTTTTTT
CDR3: CASSLAGGEKLFF
J: TRBJ1-4
size: -
V: TRBV7-8
D: TRBD1

DNA: TGTGCCAGCAGTTTCAGGGGATCGACCCTCCACTTT
CDR3: CASSFRGSTLHF
J: TRBJ1-6
size: -
V: TRBV27
D: -

DNA: TGTGCCAGCAGCCGGGACTCTTTCTACGAGCAGTACTTC
CDR3: CASSRDSFYEQYF
J: TRBJ2-7
size: -
V: TRBV3-1/TRBV3-2
D: -

DNA: TGTGCCAGCAGAGAACTAGCGGGAGGGTACAATGAGCAGTTCTTC
CDR3: CASRELAGGYNEQFF
J: TRBJ2-1
size: -
V: TRBV2
D: TRBD2

DNA: TGTGCCACCAGTGATTTGCGCGGGGGGACTAGCCAAGAGACCCAGTACTTC
CDR3: CATSDLRGGTSQETQYF
J: TRBJ2-5
size: -
V: TRBV24-1
D: TRBD2

DNA: TGTGCCAGCAGGGCCGGGACTAGCGCCTCCTACGAGCAGTACTTC
CDR3: CASRAGTSASYEQYF
J: TRBJ2-7
size: -
V: TRBV28
D: TRBD2

DNA: TGTGCCAGCAGTTCCACACTAGCGGGAGGGCCCCACGAGCAGTACTTC
CDR3: CASSSTLAGGPHEQYF
J: TRBJ2-7
size: -
V: TRBV28
D: TRBD2

DNA: TGTGCCAGCTCACCAAGGGCAGGGGCGGTTTACACCGGGGAGCTGTTTTTT
CDR3: CASSPRAGAVYTGELFF
J: TRBJ2-2
size: -
V: TRBV18
D: -

DNA: TGCAGCGTTGACACGGGACAGGGGGCTGGTAAGCAGTACTTC
CDR3: CSVDTGQGAGKQYF
J: TRBJ2-7
size: -
V: TRBV29-1
D: TRBD1

DNA: TGTGCCAGCAGCACCCCAGGGGGTTTGGGGACAGATACGCAGTATTTT
CDR3: CASSTPGGLGTDTQYF
J: TRBJ2-3
size: -
V: TRBV5-6
D: TRBD1

DNA: TGCGCCAGCAGCGGACGGGATCAGCCGAACACTGAAGCTTTCTTT
CDR3: CASSGRDQPNTEAFF
J: TRBJ1-1
size: -
V: TRBV5-1
D: -

DNA: TGCAGTGCTAGTGCGGGATCCAATCAGCCCCAGCATTTT
CDR3: CSASAGSNQPQHF
J: TRBJ1-5
size: -
V: TRBV20-1
D: -

DNA: TGTGCCAGCAGACAGGGGGCCCAATCATGGCCCCAGCATTTT
CDR3: CASRQGAQSWPQHF
J: TRBJ1-5
size: -
V: TRBV27
D: TRBD1